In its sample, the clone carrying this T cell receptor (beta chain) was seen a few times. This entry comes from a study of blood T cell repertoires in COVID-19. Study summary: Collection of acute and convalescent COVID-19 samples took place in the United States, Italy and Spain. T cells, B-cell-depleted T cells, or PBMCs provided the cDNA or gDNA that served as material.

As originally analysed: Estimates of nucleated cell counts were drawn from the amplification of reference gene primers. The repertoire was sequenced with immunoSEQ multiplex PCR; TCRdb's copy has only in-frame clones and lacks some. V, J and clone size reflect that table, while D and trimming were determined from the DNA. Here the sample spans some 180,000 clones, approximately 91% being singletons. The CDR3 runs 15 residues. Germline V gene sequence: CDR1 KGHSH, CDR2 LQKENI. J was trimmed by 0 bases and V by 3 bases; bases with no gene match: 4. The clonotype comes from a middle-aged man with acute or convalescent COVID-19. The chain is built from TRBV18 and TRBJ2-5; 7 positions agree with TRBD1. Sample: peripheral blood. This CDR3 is CASSPPGQYQETQYF. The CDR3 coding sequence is TGTGCCAGCTCACCGCCGGGACAGTACCAAGAGACCCAGTACTTC.